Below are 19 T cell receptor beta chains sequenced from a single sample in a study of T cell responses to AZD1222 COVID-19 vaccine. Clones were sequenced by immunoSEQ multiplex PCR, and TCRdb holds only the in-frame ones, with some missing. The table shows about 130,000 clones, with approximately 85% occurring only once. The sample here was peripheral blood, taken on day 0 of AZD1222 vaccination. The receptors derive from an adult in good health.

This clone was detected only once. The CDR3 sequence is CATSAIGPGLNEKLFF. DNA for the CDR3: TGTGCCACCTCCGCTATTGGGCCGGGACTTAATGAAAAACTGTTTTTT. V usage is TRBV6-6 and J usage is TRBJ1-4; D is perhaps TRBD1 (5 bases). The germline V and J ends were trimmed by 10 bases and 4 bases, with 22 bases remaining between them. Germline CDR1 reads MNHNY; CDR2 reads SVGAGI (reference sequence). The CDR3 extends over 16 amino acids.

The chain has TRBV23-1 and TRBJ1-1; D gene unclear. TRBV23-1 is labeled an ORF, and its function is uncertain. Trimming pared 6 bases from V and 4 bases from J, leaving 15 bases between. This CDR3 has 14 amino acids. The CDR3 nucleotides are TGCGCCAGCAGGGGCAGACGGGTTTCCACTGAAGCTTTCTTT. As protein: CASRGRRVSTEAFF.

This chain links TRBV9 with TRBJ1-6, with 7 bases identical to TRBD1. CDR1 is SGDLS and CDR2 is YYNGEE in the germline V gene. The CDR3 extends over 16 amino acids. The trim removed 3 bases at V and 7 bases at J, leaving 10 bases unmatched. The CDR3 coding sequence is TGTGCCAGCAGCGCCCCGCGGACAGGAGAGAATTCACCCCTCCACTTT. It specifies CASSAPRTGENSPLHF.

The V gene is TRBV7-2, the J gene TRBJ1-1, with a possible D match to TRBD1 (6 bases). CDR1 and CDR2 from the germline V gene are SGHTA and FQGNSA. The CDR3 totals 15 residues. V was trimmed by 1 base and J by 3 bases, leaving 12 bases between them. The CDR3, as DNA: TGTGCCAGCAGCTTAGTCAAAGGGGGGGACACTGAAGCTTTCTTT. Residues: CASSLVKGGDTEAFF.

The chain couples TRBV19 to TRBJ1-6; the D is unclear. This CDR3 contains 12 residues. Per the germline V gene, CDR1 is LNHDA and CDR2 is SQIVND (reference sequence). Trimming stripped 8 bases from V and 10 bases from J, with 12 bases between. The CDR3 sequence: CASGRLNSPLHF. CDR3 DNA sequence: TGTGCCAGTGGCCGACTAAACTCACCCCTCCACTTT.

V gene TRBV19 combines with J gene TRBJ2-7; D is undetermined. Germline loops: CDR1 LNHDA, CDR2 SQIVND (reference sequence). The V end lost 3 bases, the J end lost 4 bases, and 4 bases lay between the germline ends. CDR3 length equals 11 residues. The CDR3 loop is CASSMGYEQYF. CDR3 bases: TGTGCCAGTAGTATGGGATACGAGCAGTACTTC.

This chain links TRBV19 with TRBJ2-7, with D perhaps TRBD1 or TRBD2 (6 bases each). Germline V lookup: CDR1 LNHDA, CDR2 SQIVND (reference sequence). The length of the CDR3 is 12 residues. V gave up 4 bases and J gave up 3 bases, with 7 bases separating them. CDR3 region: CASSKGGYEQYF. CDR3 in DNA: TGTGCCAGTAGTAAGGGGGGCTACGAGCAGTACTTC.

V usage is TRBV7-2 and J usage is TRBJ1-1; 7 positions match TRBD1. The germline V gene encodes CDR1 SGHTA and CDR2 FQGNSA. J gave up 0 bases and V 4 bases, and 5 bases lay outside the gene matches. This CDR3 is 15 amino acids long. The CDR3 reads CASSYATGMNTEAFF. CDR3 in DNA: TGTGCCAGCAGCTACGCGACAGGGATGAACACTGAAGCTTTCTTT. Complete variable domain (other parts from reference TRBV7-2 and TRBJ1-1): GAGVSQSPSNKVTEKGKDVELRCDPISGHTALYWYRQSLGQGLEFLIYFQGNSAPDKSGLPSDRFSAERTGGSVSTLTIQRTQQEDSAVYLCASSYATGMNTEAFFGQGTRLTVV.

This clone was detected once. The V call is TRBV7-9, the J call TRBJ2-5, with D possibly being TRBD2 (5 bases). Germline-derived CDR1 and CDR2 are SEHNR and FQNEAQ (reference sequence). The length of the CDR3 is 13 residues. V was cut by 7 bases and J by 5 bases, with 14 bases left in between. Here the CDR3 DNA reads TGTGCCAGCATCCACAAATCGGGGGAGACCCAGTACTTC. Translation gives CASIHKSGETQYF.

This chain's CDR3 is CASSQEVGWTEAFF. The DNA of the CDR3 is TGTGCCAGCAGCCAAGAAGTAGGGTGGACTGAAGCTTTCTTT. The genes are TRBV4-2 and TRBJ1-1; D call uncertain. The ends were cut back, 0 bases at V and 5 bases at J, with 10 bases in the middle. CDR3 length equals 14 residues. The germline gives CDR1 LGHNA, CDR2 YNFKEQ.

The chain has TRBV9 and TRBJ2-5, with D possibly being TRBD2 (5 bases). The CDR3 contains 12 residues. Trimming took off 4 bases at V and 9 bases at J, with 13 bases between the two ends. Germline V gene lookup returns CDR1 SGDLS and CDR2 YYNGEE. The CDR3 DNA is TGTGCCAGCAGCTCCAACGAGGGTGCCCAGTACTTC. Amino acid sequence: CASSSNEGAQYF.

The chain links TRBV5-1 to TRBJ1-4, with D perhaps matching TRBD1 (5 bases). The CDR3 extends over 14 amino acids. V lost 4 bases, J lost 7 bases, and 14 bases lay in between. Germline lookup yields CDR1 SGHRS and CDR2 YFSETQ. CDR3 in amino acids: CASSHSGGGEKLFF. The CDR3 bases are TGCGCCAGCAGCCACTCCGGGGGAGGTGAAAAACTGTTTTTT.

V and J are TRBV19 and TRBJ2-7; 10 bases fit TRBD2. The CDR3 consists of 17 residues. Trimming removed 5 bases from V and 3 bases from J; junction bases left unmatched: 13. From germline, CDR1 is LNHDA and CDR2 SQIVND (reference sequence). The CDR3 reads CASSPATASGGSYEQYF. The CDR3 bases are TGTGCCAGTAGTCCCGCGACGGCTAGCGGGGGTAGCTACGAGCAGTACTTC.

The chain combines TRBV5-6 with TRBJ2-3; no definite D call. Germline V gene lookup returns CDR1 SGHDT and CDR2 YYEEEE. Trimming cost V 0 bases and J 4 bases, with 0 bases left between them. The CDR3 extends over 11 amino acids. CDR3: CASSLADTQYF. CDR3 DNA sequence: TGTGCCAGCAGCTTGGCAGATACGCAGTATTTT.

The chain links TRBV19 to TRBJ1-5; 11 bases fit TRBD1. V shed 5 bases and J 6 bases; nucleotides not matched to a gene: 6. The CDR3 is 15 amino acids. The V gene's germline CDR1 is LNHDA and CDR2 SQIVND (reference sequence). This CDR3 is CASSSDRGQRQPQHF. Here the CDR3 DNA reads TGTGCCAGTAGTTCGGACAGGGGGCAGCGTCAGCCCCAGCATTTT.

The CDR3 DNA follows: TGTGCCTGGGCAGGGACAGGGGATGGGCAGCCCCAGCATTTT. It codes for CAWAGTGDGQPQHF. The gene calls are TRBV30 and TRBJ1-5; 10 bases are a match to TRBD1. CDR3 size: 14 residues. Trimming cost V 5 bases and J 7 bases; bases outside gene matches: 8. From germline, CDR1 is GTSNPN and CDR2 SVGIG (reference sequence).

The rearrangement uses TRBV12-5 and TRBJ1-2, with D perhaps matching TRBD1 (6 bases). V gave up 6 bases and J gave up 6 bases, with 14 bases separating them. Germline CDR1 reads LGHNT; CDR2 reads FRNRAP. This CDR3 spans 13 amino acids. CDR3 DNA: TGTGCTAGTGGACCAGGGGTTGTCGATGGCTACACCTTC. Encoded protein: CASGPGVVDGYTF.

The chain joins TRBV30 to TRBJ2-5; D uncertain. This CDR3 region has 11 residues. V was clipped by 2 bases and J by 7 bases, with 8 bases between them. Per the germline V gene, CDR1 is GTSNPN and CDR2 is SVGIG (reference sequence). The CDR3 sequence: CAWSYTGTQYF. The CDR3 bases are TGTGCCTGGAGTTATACGGGGACCCAGTACTTC.

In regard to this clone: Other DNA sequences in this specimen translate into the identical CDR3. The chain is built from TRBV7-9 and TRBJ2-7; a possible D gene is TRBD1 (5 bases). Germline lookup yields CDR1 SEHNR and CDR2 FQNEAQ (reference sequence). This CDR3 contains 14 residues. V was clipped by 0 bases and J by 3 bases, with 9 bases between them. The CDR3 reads CASSLAGQGYEQYF. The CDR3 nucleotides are TGTGCCAGCAGCTTAGCTGGACAAGGCTACGAGCAGTACTTC.